This TCR beta chain comes out of a study of OX40 agonist ivuxolimab in advanced cancers. Overall study: Head and neck, renal cell, melanoma or hepatocellular carcinoma were the cancers that dose-escalation patients had. Of the patients, three showed partial responses, one with hepatocellular carcinoma and two with cutaneous melanoma.

The study sampled blood at baseline, cycle 4 day 1, and cycle 7 day 1. The study, taken as a whole, reports: Expanded clones were, on average, more numerous in CD8+ T cells than in CD4+.

As regards this clone: Antigen: not known.

The repertoire was sequenced with immunoSEQ multiplex PCR; TCRdb's copy has only in-frame clones and lacks some. The table lists tens of thousands of clones, around 90% of them singletons. Germline assignment: CDR1 ENHRY and CDR2 SYGVKD. CDR3 size: 15 residues. With 2 bases clipped from V and 5 bases from J, the junction kept 4 bases outside the gene matches. The receptor's source is an adult with an advanced solid tumor such as melanoma, head and neck, liver or kidney cancer. J is TRBJ2-1 and V is TRBV10-3, with 9 bases identical to TRBD2. The material sequenced was CD4+ or CD8+ T cells sorted from blood, taken in a trial of the OX40 agonist ivuxolimab. The CDR3 bases are TGTGCCATCAGTGAGAGGGCGGGAGGGGACAATGAGCAGTTCTTC. The encoded protein is CAISERAGGDNEQFF.